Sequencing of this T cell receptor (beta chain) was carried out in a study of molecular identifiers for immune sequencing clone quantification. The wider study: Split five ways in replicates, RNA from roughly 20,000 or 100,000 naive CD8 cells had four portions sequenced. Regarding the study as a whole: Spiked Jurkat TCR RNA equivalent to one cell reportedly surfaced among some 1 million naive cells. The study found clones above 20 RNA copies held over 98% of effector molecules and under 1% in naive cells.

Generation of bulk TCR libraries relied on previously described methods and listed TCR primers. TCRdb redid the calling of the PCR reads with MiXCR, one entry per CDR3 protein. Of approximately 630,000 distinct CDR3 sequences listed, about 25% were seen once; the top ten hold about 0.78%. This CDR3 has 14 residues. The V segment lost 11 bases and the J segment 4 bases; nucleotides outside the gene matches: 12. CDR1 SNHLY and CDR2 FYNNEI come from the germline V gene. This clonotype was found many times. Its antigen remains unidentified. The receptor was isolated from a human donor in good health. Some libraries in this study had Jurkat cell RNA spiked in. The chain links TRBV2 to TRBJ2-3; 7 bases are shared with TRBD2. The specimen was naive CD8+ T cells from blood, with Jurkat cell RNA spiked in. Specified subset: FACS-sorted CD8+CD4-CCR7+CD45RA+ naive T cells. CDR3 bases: TGTGCCCTAATGATGGCGGGGGAATCAGATACGCAGTATTTT. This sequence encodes CALMMAGESDTQYF. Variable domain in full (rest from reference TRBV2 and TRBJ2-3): EPEVTQTPSHQVTQMGQEVILRCVPISNHLYFYWYRQILGQKVEFLVSFYNNEISEKSEIFDDQFSVERPDGSNFTLKIRSTKLEDSAMYFCALMMAGESDTQYFGPGTRLTVL.